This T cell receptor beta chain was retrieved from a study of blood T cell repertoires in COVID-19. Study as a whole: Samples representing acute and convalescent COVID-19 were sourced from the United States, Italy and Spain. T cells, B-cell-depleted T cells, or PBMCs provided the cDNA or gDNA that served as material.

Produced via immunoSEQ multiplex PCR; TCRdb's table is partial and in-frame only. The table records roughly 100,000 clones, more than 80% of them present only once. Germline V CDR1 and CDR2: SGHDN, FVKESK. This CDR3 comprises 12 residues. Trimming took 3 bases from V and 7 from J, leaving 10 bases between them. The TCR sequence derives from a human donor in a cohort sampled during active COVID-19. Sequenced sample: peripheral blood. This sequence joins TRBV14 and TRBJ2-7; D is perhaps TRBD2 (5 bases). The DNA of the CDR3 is TGTGCCAGCAGCCATACCTCGGGAGAGCAGTACTTC. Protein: CASSHTSGEQYF.